Here is one TCR beta chain with its context. Its antigen is still unknown. V gave up 9 bases and J gave up 7 bases, with 19 bases separating them. Germline CDR1 MDHEN, CDR2 SYDVKM. This CDR3 comprises 13 residues. The second PCR ran roughly 6 to 12 cycles with a sample-barcoded 5' primer and J-beta primers. A template-switch adaptor with 12 random nucleotides tagged each cDNA molecule. TCRdb analysed the 5' RACE reads with MiXCR anew, one entry per CDR3 protein. The data contain around 800,000 distinct CDR3 sequences, more than 35% of them singletons. This record belongs to a study of blood T cells in healthy people across ages. Study details: Template switching captured about one barcoded beta molecule per two T cells. General observations from the study: The recorded TCR beta diversity per million T cells decreased in a roughly linear manner with age. Calculation of diversity from one million T cells yielded estimates considered to be underestimates.

The chain carries TRBV28 and TRBJ2-7; D possibly uses TRBD1 or TRBD2 (5 bases each). The receptor comes from an elderly man in good health. The sample was blood. As DNA, the CDR3 is TGTGCCAGTGTTAGGGACGGAAATGTTGAGCAGTACTTC. This codes for CASVRDGNVEQYF. Looking up the rest from reference TRBV28 and TRBJ2-7 gives the full variable domain: DVKVTQSSRYLVKRTGEKVFLECVQDMDHENMFWYRQDPGLGLRLIYFSYDVKMKEKGDIPEGYSVSREKKERFSLILESASTNQTSMYLCASVRDGNVEQYFGPGTRLTVT.